What follows are 26 T cell receptor beta chains derived from one specimen sequenced in a study of T-cell reconstitution after alpha-beta-depleted transplantation in children. The TCRbeta library was prepared with unique molecular identifiers. TCRdb called the PCR reads again in MiXCR, with one record for every CDR3 protein. Here the sample spans over 100,000 distinct CDR3 sequences, about 9.4% being singletons. This sample comprised PBMCs, obtained before TCRalphabeta/CD19-depleted stem cell transplant. These receptors came from a boy aged 2-9 years with acute lymphoblastic leukemia, due to receive a stem cell transplant.

The gene calls are TRBV6-2 or TRBV6-3 and TRBJ2-7, with D perhaps matching TRBD1 or TRBD2 (6 bases each). Germline V gene lookup returns CDR1 MNHEY and CDR2 SVGEGT. Deletions cut 4 bases from V and 3 bases from J, with 13 bases between. This CDR3 comprises 14 residues. The CDR3 is CASSWGLARYEQYF. The CDR3 nucleotides are TGTGCCAGCAGTTGGGGGCTAGCGCGCTACGAGCAGTACTTC.

The genes are TRBV7-6 and TRBJ2-1; D unresolved. Germline assignment: CDR1 SGHVS and CDR2 FNYEAQ. This CDR3 has 17 amino acids. Trimming cost V 4 bases and J 4 bases, with 20 bases left between them. The CDR3 sequence: CASSSGGPLHPYNEQFF. In DNA form, the CDR3 reads TGTGCCAGCAGCTCAGGTGGTCCCCTCCATCCTTACAATGAGCAGTTCTTC.

In this sample, this clonotype turned up many times. V and J are TRBV20-1 and TRBJ2-5; 9 bases agree with TRBD2. The V gene end was trimmed by 2 bases and the J gene end by 2 bases; junction bases not matched to a gene: 3. From germline, CDR1 is DFQATT and CDR2 SNEGSKA (reference sequence). CDR3 length: 14 amino acids. As DNA, the CDR3 is TGCAGTGCTAGAATAGCGGGGGCACAAGAGACCCAGTACTTC. It specifies CSARIAGAQETQYF.

Comment on this clonotype: Relative to the germline gene, one junction end is altered; a read error may explain this. The J gene is TRBJ2-5, the V gene TRBV7-9, with no clear D. Looked up from germline, CDR1 is SEHNR and CDR2 is FQNEAQ (reference sequence). The CDR3 spans 12 residues. DNA of the CDR3: TGTGCCAGCAGCTTAGTAGTCTGGGAAGCAGACTTC. This gives the protein CASSLVVWEADF.

The table lists this clonotype with many counts. V and J are TRBV7-8 and TRBJ2-1; 10 bases fit TRBD1. This CDR3 is 15 amino acids long. CDR1 and CDR2 (germline): SGHVS, FQNEAQ. The V and J ends lost 7 bases and 2 bases, in that order; junction bases with no gene match: 5. Written as DNA, the CDR3 is TGTGCCAGCATCTCGGGGACAGGGGCCTACAATGAGCAGTTCTTC. Amino acids: CASISGTGAYNEQFF.

V usage is TRBV5-5 and J usage is TRBJ2-6, with D unresolved. V was clipped by 4 bases and J by 0 bases, with 8 bases between them. The CDR3 loop spans 15 amino acids. CDR1 is SGHKS and CDR2 is YYEKEE in the germline V gene (reference sequence). The CDR3 region is CASSAPDSGANVLTF. Here the CDR3 DNA reads TGTGCCAGCAGCGCTCCAGACTCTGGGGCCAACGTCCTGACTTTC.

In this sample, this clonotype turned up a few times. The V call is TRBV12-3 or TRBV12-4, the J call TRBJ2-3; TRBD2 might be the D (6 bases). The CDR3 totals 16 residues. Trimming shortened V by 1 base and J by 11 bases, and 22 bases separated the two germline ends. This CDR3 reads CASSLEEWLAGCRQYF. The CDR3 DNA reads as TGTGCCAGCAGTTTAGAGGAATGGTTGGCGGGATGTCGGCAGTATTTT.

A few counts support this clonotype. V usage is TRBV10-3 and J usage is TRBJ2-3; 11 bases are a match to TRBD2. V trimming: 0 bases; J trimming: 15 bases; junction bases outside the gene matches: 2. Germline V gene sequence: CDR1 ENHRY, CDR2 SYGVKD. This CDR3 is 12 amino acids long. CDR3 region: CAISESGTSGYF. CDR3 nucleotide sequence: TGTGCCATCAGTGAGTCTGGGACTAGCGGTTATTTT.

This clonotype was counted many times. The chain links TRBV12-3 or TRBV12-4 to TRBJ2-2; D is possibly TRBD2 (6 bases). The CDR3 totals 14 residues. V lost 5 bases, J lost 8 bases, and 15 bases lay in between. The CDR3 reads CASSLSGNGGELFF. The CDR3 nucleotides are TGTGCCAGCAGTCTTAGCGGCAATGGGGGGGAGCTGTTTTTT.

CDR3 DNA: TGTGCCAGCAGCCAAGACTGGACTAGTTGGGCTGAGCAGTTCTTC. It yields the protein CASSQDWTSWAEQFF. J is TRBJ2-1 and V is TRBV14; 7 nucleotides align to TRBD2. The CDR3 consists of 15 residues. V lost 0 bases, J lost 9 bases, and 8 bases stayed unmatched. Germline assignment: CDR1 SGHDN and CDR2 FVKESK.

In this sample, this clonotype turned up many times. The chain couples TRBV7-6 to TRBJ1-6, with D perhaps TRBD1 (5 bases). Germline CDR1 is SGHVS and CDR2 is FNYEAQ. The V gene lost 3 bases and the J gene lost 7 bases, with 13 bases spanning the gap. The CDR3 runs 15 residues. The CDR3 DNA reads as TGTGCCAGCAGCTTGGAAGGGGCGGGGAATTCACCCCTCCACTTT. This gives the protein CASSLEGAGNSPLHF.

The sample holds a few counts of this clonotype. The rearrangement uses TRBV7-3 and TRBJ2-7; the D gene is possibly TRBD1 (6 bases). This CDR3 has 15 residues. Looked up from germline, CDR1 is SGHTA and CDR2 is FQGTGA. The ends were cut back, 1 base at V and 3 bases at J, with 13 bases in the middle. CDR3 in amino acids: CASSLSGTSDYEQYF. The DNA of the CDR3 is TGTGCCAGCAGCTTAAGTGGGACATCAGACTACGAGCAGTACTTC.

The CDR3 sequence: CASSQAGRYQETQYF. The CDR3 DNA reads as TGTGCCAGCAGCCAAGCGGGGAGGTACCAAGAGACCCAGTACTTC. The chain is built from TRBV3-1 and TRBJ2-5; TRBD2 might be the D (6 bases). Trimming took 1 base from V and 0 from J, leaving 9 bases between them. This CDR3 has 15 residues. The germline gives CDR1 LGHDT, CDR2 YNNKEL (reference sequence).

This clonotype occurred many times. The chain's CDR3 is CASICPAGYSYNEQFF. CDR3 nucleotides: TGTGCCAGCATCTGTCCAGCGGGGTACTCCTACAATGAGCAGTTCTTC. J is TRBJ2-1 and V is TRBV6-1, with 7 nucleotides matching TRBD2. V lost 7 bases to trimming and J lost 0 bases; unmatched junction nucleotides: 9. Germline CDR1 is MNHNS and CDR2 is SASEGT. The CDR3 totals 16 residues.

This chain connects TRBV11-3 to TRBJ2-1, with TRBD1 matching 11 bases. Trimming at V came to 2 bases and at J to 7 bases, leaving 4 bases not matched to a gene. The CDR3 sequence is 15 residues long. Per the germline V gene, CDR1 is SGHNT and CDR2 is YENEEA. For the CDR3, the DNA is TGTGCCAGCAGCTTATGGGGACAGGGGGGGAATGAGCAGTTCTTC. It is translated as CASSLWGQGGNEQFF.

The sample holds a few counts of this clonotype. The chain employs TRBV20-1 and TRBJ1-1; 7 bases are a match to TRBD1. CDR1 DFQATT and CDR2 SNEGSKA come from the germline V gene (reference sequence). The CDR3 sequence is 13 residues long. Losses at the gene ends were 4 bases for V and 5 bases for J; bases not matched to a gene: 7. The CDR3: CSANRGRRTEAFF. As DNA, the CDR3 is TGCAGTGCTAACAGGGGTCGGAGGACTGAAGCTTTCTTT.

The DNA for the CDR3 is TGCACCGCGGACCCGTTAGGCACAGATACGCAGTATTTT. Translated: CTADPLGTDTQYF. The chain couples TRBV20-1 to TRBJ2-3, with D uncertain. Germline V lookup: CDR1 DFQATT, CDR2 SNEGSKA (reference sequence). The CDR3 covers 13 residues.

This clonotype is medium-sized in the sample. CDR3 sequence: CASSPLGSYNEQFF. The CDR3 region has the DNA TGTGCCAGCAGCCCGCTAGGCTCCTACAATGAGCAGTTCTTC. The rearrangement links TRBV7-8 to TRBJ2-1; no definite D call. Germline CDR1 SGHVS, CDR2 FQNEAQ. V was cut by 5 bases and J by 0 bases, with 8 bases left in between. The CDR3 contains 14 residues. The full variable domain, completed using reference TRBV7-8 and TRBJ2-1, is GAGVSQSPRYKVAKRGQDVALRCDPISGHVSLFWYQQALGQGPEFLTYFQNEAQLDKSGLPSDRFFAERPEGSVSTLKIQRTQQEDSAVYLCASSPLGSYNEQFFGPGTRLTVL.

This clonotype occurred many times. The chain uses TRBV7-9 and TRBJ1-2; 9 bases match TRBD1. Germline V gives CDR1 SEHNR, CDR2 FQNEAQ (reference sequence). V dropped 5 bases and J dropped 4; count of bases not matched to a gene: 5. The length of the CDR3 is 14 residues. The CDR3 sequence is CASSHRGLSYGYTF. For the CDR3, the DNA is TGTGCCAGCAGCCACAGGGGGCTGAGCTATGGCTACACCTTC.

This clonotype was counted between two and nine times. V usage is TRBV11-2 and J usage is TRBJ2-1; D unclear. The ends were cut back, 8 bases at V and 2 bases at J, with 16 bases in the middle. This CDR3 is built from 15 residues. Germline V lookup: CDR1 SGHAT, CDR2 FQNNGV. Here the CDR3 DNA reads TGTGCCAGCTCGGTAGTGGGCTTCGCCTACAATGAGCAGTTCTTC. Translation: CASSVVGFAYNEQFF.

This clonotype was detected many times. The chain has TRBV5-1 and TRBJ1-1; D is unresolved. This CDR3 is built from 14 residues. Germline CDR1 and CDR2: SGHRS and YFSETQ. V was shortened by 4 bases and J by 2 bases, with 12 bases between the two germline ends. The CDR3 nucleotides read TGCGCCAGCAGCACCAGGATCGACAACACTGAAGCTTTCTTT. This gives the protein CASSTRIDNTEAFF.

The chain has TRBV6-1 and TRBJ2-3; 9 bases line up with TRBD2. V lost 2 bases to trimming and J lost 4 bases; unmatched junction nucleotides: 4. The germline V gene has CDR1 MNHNS and CDR2 SASEGT. This CDR3 has 15 residues. CDR3 residues: CASSEIAGDPDTQYF. The CDR3, as DNA: TGTGCCAGCAGTGAAATAGCGGGAGACCCAGATACGCAGTATTTT.

Points on this clonotype: A junction end diverges from the germline sequence, so it may reflect a read error. CDR3 coding DNA: TGTGCTAGCAGCTTGGGGGGCCATGGGCCAGATACGCAGTATTTT. It yields the protein CASSLGGHGPDTQYF. The chain has TRBV7-7 and TRBJ2-3; D possibly uses TRBD1 or TRBD2 (6 bases each). The CDR3 is 15 residues long. CDR1 is SSHAT, CDR2 FNYEAQ, per germline (reference sequence).

This clonotype appeared a few times. The chain has TRBV5-1 and TRBJ2-1; TRBD2 agrees at 15 bases. The germline CDR1 and CDR2 sequences are SGHRS and YFSETQ. V was pared by 3 bases and J by 1 base, with 8 bases of the junction left unmatched. The CDR3 spans 19 residues. As DNA, the CDR3 is TGCGCCAGCAGCTCAGCCGGGACTAGCGGGAGGCGATCCTACAATGAGCAGTTCTTC. It encodes CASSSAGTSGRRSYNEQFF.

This clonotype showed up many times. This rearrangement joins TRBV7-6 to TRBJ2-3; D gene ambiguous. The germline gives CDR1 SGHVS, CDR2 FNYEAQ. V lost 1 base and J lost 0, with 5 bases in between. This CDR3 spans 14 amino acids. CDR3 sequence reads: CASSLGQSTDTQYF. The CDR3 nucleotides are TGTGCCAGCAGCTTAGGGCAGAGCACAGATACGCAGTATTTT.

This clonotype was observed a handful of times. The V call is TRBV2, the J call TRBJ2-3; D could derive from TRBD1 or TRBD2 (5 bases each). The CDR3 covers 12 residues. Trimming took 11 bases from V and 6 from J, leaving 15 bases between them. In germline, CDR1 is SNHLY, CDR2 FYNNEI. Here the CDR3 reads CAGRGEEDTQYF. The DNA of the CDR3 is TGTGCCGGACGGGGCGAGGAGGATACGCAGTATTTT.